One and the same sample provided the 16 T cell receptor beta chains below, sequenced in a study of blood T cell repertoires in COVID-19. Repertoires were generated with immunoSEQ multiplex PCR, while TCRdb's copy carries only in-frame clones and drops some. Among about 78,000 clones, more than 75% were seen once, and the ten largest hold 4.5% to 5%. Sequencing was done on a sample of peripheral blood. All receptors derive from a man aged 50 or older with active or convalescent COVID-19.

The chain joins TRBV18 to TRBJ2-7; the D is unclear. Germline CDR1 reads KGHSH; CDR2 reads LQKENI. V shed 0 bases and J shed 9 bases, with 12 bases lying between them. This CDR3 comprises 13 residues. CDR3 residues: CASSPPGNSGQYV. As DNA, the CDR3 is TGTGCCAGCTCACCACCAGGCAACAGTGGGCAGTACGTC.

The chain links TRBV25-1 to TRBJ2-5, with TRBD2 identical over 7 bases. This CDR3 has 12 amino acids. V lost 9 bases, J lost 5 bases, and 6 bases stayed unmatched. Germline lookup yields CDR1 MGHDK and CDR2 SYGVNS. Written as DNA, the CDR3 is TGTGCCAGTGGACTAGTGGGCGAGACCCAGTACTTC. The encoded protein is CASGLVGETQYF.

Written as DNA, the CDR3 is TGCGCCAGCAGCTTCGAGGCCTCTGGAAACACCATATATTTT. Translation: CASSFEASGNTIYF. The J gene is TRBJ1-3, the V gene TRBV5-1; D unclear. Germline V gene sequence: CDR1 SGHRS, CDR2 YFSETQ. The CDR3 length is 14 residues. V was pared by 2 bases and J by 0 bases, with 6 bases between.

CDR3 DNA sequence: TGTGCCAGTAGTATAGAGGCAGGCGCTAATCAGCCCCAGCATTTT. Amino acid sequence: CASSIEAGANQPQHF. The chain uses TRBV19 and TRBJ1-5; D remains ambiguous. V shed 0 bases and J shed 4 bases, with 10 bases lying between them. This CDR3 region has 15 residues. Germline V gene sequence: CDR1 LNHDA, CDR2 SQIVND (reference sequence).

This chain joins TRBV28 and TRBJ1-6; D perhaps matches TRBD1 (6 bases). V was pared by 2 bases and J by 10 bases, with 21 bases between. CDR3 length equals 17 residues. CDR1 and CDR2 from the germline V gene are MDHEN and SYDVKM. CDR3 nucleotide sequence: TGTGCCAGCAGTTTACCCACGATCCAGGGGTCGGGATCACCCCTCCACTTT. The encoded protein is CASSLPTIQGSGSPLHF.

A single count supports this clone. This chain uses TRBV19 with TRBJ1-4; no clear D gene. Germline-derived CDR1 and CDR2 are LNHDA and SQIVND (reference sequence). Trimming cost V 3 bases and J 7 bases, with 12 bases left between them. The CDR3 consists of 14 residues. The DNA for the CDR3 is TGTGCCAGTAGTATTAATGGTGGAGGTGAAAAACTGTTTTTT. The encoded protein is CASSINGGGEKLFF.

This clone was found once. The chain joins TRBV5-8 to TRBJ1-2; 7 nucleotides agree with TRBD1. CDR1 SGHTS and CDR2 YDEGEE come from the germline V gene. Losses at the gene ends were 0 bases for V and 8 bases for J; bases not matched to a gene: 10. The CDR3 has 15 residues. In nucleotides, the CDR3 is TGTGCCAGCAGCTTGGCCCGTACAGGGGAAGACGGCTACACCTTC. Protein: CASSLARTGEDGYTF.

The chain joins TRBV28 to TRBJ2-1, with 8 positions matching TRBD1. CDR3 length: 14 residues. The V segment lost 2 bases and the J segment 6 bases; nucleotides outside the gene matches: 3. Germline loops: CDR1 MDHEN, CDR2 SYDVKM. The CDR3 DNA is TGTGCCAGCAGTTTACTCGGACAGGGCAATGAGCAGTTCTTC. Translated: CASSLLGQGNEQFF.

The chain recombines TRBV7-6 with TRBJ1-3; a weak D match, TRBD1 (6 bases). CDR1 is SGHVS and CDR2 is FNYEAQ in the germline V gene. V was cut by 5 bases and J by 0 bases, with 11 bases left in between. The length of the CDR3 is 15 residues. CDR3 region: CASSTQGSSGNTIYF. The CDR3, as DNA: TGTGCCAGCAGCACACAGGGTTCCTCTGGAAACACCATATATTTT.

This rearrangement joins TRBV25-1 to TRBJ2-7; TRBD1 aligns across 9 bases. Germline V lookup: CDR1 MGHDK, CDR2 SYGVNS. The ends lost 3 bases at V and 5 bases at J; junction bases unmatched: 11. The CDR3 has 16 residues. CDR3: CASSEPDGTGIHEQYF. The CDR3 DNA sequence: TGTGCCAGCAGTGAGCCCGACGGGACAGGGATCCACGAGCAGTACTTC.

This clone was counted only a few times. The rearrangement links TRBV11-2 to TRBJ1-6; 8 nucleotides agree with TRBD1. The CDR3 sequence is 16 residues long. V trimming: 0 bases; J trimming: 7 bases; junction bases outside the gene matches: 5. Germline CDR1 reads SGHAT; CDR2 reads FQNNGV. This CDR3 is CASSLEAGGANSPLHF. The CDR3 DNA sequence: TGTGCCAGCAGCTTAGAGGCAGGGGGCGCGAATTCACCCCTCCACTTT.

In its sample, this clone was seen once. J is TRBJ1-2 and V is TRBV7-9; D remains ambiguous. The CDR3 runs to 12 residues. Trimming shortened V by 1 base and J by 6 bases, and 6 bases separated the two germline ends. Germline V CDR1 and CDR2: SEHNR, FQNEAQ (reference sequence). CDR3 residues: CASSLGSDGYTF. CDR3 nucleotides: TGTGCCAGCAGCTTAGGGTCGGATGGCTACACCTTC. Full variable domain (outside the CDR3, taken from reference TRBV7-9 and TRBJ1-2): DTGVSQNPRHKITKRGQNVTFRCDPISEHNRLYWYRQTLGQGPEFLTYFQNEAQLEKSRLLSDRFSAERPKGSFSTLEIQRTEQGDSAMYLCASSLGSDGYTFGSGTRLTVV.

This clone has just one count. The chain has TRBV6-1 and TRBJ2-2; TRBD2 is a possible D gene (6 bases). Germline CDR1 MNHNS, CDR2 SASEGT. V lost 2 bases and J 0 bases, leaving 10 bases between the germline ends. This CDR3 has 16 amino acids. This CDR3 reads CASSESGLTNTGELFF. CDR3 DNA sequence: TGTGCCAGCAGTGAAAGCGGGCTAACGAACACCGGGGAGCTGTTTTTT.

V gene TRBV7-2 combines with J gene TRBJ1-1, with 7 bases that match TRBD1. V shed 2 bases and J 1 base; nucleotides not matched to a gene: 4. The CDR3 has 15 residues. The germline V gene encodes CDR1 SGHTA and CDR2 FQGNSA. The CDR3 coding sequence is TGTGCCAGCAGCTTATTAACAGGGGCGAACACTGAAGCTTTCTTT. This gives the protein CASSLLTGANTEAFF.

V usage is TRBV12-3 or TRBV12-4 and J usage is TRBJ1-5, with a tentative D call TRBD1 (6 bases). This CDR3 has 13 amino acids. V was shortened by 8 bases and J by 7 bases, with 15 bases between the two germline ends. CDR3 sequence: CASGRSGDQPQHF. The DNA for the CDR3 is TGTGCCAGCGGACGGTCAGGGGACCAGCCCCAGCATTTT.

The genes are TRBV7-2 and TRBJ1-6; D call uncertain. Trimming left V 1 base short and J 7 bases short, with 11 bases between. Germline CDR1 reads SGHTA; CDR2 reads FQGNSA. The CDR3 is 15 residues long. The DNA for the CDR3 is TGTGCCAGCAGCTTAGTCGCGGATAAGAATTCACCCCTCCACTTT. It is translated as CASSLVADKNSPLHF.